This T cell receptor beta chain was identified during a study of response to subunit inactivated influenza vaccine. This clonotype came up a few times. TCRdb passed the RT-PCR reads through MiXCR, listing each CDR3 protein once. Among hundreds of thousands of distinct CDR3 sequences listed, approximately 12% were seen once. Germline CDR1 DFQATT, CDR2 SNEGSKA (reference sequence). This CDR3 has 15 residues. Trimming removed 8 bases from V and 4 bases from J; junction bases left unmatched: 11. The sample was PBMCs from blood, taken on the day of vaccination. The TCR comes from a man in his forties or fifties who received an inactivated influenza vaccine. The chain uses TRBV20-1 and TRBJ1-3, with 10 bases lining up with TRBD1. The CDR3 spells CSYKGTGDLGNTIYF. The CDR3 DNA sequence: TGCAGTTATAAAGGGACAGGGGATTTGGGAAACACCATATATTTT.